A selection of T cell receptor beta chains follows, all from one sample in a study of CD8 T cells in Susac syndrome. Each CDR3 protein gets one entry after TCRdb re-called the immunoSEQ multiplex PCR reads with MiXCR. The table records about 240,000 distinct CDR3 sequences, 90% to 96% of them present only once. The specimen was CD4+ T cells from PBMCs. These TCRs come from a human donor with Susac syndrome. The CDR3 runs from the conserved cysteine through the conserved F or W. Fields, in order: J gene, clone size, V gene, D gene, CDR3 protein, CDR3 DNA. A D gene is named only where the DNA matches it firmly. Clone sizes are given selectively: once, few, many, or a class where the clone is expanded.

>TRBJ2-1|-|TRBV7-9|-
CASSLNGQGGEQFF
TGTGCCAGCAGCTTAAATGGTCAGGGAGGCGAGCAGTTCTTC
>TRBJ2-7|once|TRBV12-3/TRBV12-4|-
CASSLGRGTNTYEQYF
TGTGCCAGCAGTTTAGGACGCGGGACCAATACCTACGAGCAGTACTTC
>TRBJ1-3|-|TRBV20-1|-
CSASDMAGNTIYF
TGCAGTGCTTCCGACATGGCCGGAAACACCATATATTTT
>TRBJ2-2|-|TRBV24-1|-
CATGLHGAVGELFF
TGTGCCACTGGGCTGCACGGCGCCGTCGGGGAGCTGTTTTTT
>TRBJ1-2|-|TRBV15|-
CATSSGEYGYTF
TGTGCCACCAGCAGTGGTGAATACGGCTACACCTTC
>TRBJ2-1|-|TRBV27|TRBD2
CASSHGTRHNEQFF
TGTGCCAGCAGTCACGGGACTAGGCATAATGAGCAGTTCTTC
>TRBJ2-6|-|TRBV11-2|-
CASSSPGRSSGANVLTF
TGTGCCAGCAGCTCCCCGGGACGGAGCTCTGGGGCCAACGTCCTGACTTTC
>TRBJ1-2|-|TRBV27|TRBD1
CASSWTGGIYGYTF
TGTGCCAGCAGTTGGACAGGGGGGATCTATGGCTACACCTTC
>TRBJ1-2|-|TRBV30|TRBD1
CAWGGQNYGYTF
TGTGCCTGGGGGGGACAGAACTATGGCTACACCTTC
>TRBJ2-5|-|TRBV19|TRBD1
CASGQGPGETQYF
TGTGCCAGTGGACAGGGGCCGGGGGAGACCCAGTACTTC
>TRBJ2-2|-|TRBV4-1|-
CASSHQTGIEGTGELFF
TGCGCCAGCAGCCATCAAACAGGGATCGAAGGCACCGGGGAGCTGTTTTTT
>TRBJ2-1|-|TRBV20-1|TRBD2
CSATIQLAGDPPQFF
TGCAGTGCTACTATTCAACTAGCGGGAGACCCCCCACAGTTCTTC
>TRBJ2-3|-|TRBV2|TRBD1
CASRDRANTDTQYF
TGTGCCAGCAGAGACAGGGCCAACACAGATACGCAGTATTTT
>TRBJ2-2|-|TRBV20-1|-
CSASRESGTGELFF
TGCAGTGCTAGTAGGGAGTCGGGCACCGGGGAGCTGTTTTTT
>TRBJ1-1|-|TRBV28|-
CASPSVTEAFF
TGTGCCAGTCCCTCAGTGACTGAAGCTTTCTTT
>TRBJ1-2|-|TRBV20-1|-
CSARTGFWYGYTF
TGCAGTGCTAGAACAGGGTTTTGGTATGGCTACACCTTC
>TRBJ1-1|-|TRBV11-2|TRBD1
CASSFTGGASTEAFF
TGTGCCAGCAGCTTTACAGGGGGCGCCAGTACTGAAGCTTTCTTT
>TRBJ2-7|-|TRBV20-1|TRBD2
CSARLAGAGVYEQYF
TGCAGTGCTAGACTAGCGGGAGCGGGGGTCTACGAGCAGTACTTC
>TRBJ1-2|-|TRBV29-1|-
CSVGGRSGGRNGYTF
TGCAGCGTTGGGGGACGTAGTGGGGGTCGAAATGGCTACACCTTC
>TRBJ2-3|-|TRBV7-8|-
CASSLGVKDTQYF
TGTGCCAGCAGCTTGGGAGTGAAAGATACGCAGTATTTT
>TRBJ1-4|-|TRBV2|-
CASSRPGINEKLFF
TGTGCCAGCAGCCGCCCGGGGATTAATGAAAAACTGTTTTTT
>TRBJ2-2|-|TRBV30|-
CAWTTGPRNTGELFF
TGTGCCTGGACTACGGGACCTAGGAACACCGGGGAGCTGTTTTTT
>TRBJ2-5|once|TRBV29-1|-
CSVVGVGETQYF
TGCAGCGTTGTGGGAGTAGGAGAGACCCAGTACTTC
>TRBJ1-1|-|TRBV2|-
CASSGHENTEAFF
TGTGCCAGCAGTGGACACGAGAACACTGAAGCTTTCTTT
>TRBJ2-7|-|TRBV3-1|-
CASSRTPRVEQYF
TGTGCCAGCAGCCGGACCCCGAGGGTAGAGCAGTACTTC
>TRBJ2-7|-|TRBV11-1|-
CASSSDWTANYEQYF
TGTGCCAGCAGCTCAGACTGGACGGCTAACTACGAGCAGTACTTC
>TRBJ2-4|-|TRBV20-1|-
CSASRGTAKNIQYF
TGCAGTGCTAGTCGCGGAACAGCCAAAAACATTCAGTACTTC
>TRBJ1-5|-|TRBV7-9|-
CASSPAGRGNQPQHF
TGTGCCAGCAGCCCTGCGGGGAGGGGCAATCAGCCCCAGCATTTT
>TRBJ1-1|once|TRBV29-1|TRBD1
CSARDRPNTEAFF
TGCAGCGCCAGGGACAGGCCAAACACTGAAGCTTTCTTT
>TRBJ1-5|-|TRBV20-1|-
CSARARRANQPQHF
TGCAGTGCTAGAGCCAGGAGGGCTAATCAGCCCCAGCATTTT
>TRBJ2-2|-|TRBV28|-
CASSLWVTGELFF
TGTGCCAGCAGTTTATGGGTTACCGGGGAGCTGTTTTTT
>TRBJ2-1|-|TRBV4-2|TRBD2
CASSELVGGPKFF
TGTGCCAGCAGCGAGTTGGTGGGAGGGCCGAAGTTCTTC
>TRBJ2-3|few|TRBV29-1|-
CSVAASTDTQYF
TGCAGCGTTGCCGCGTCCACAGATACGCAGTATTTT
>TRBJ1-1|once|TRBV5-1|TRBD1
CASSSGQADQAFF
TGCGCCAGCAGCTCGGGACAGGCCGACCAAGCTTTCTTT
>TRBJ2-7|-|TRBV7-8|-
CASSLAQGLTGKTYEQYF
TGTGCCAGCAGCTTAGCGCAGGGGTTAACAGGGAAGACCTACGAGCAGTACTTC
>TRBJ2-2|-|TRBV20-1|-
CSASFTNTGELFF
TGCAGTGCTAGCTTCACGAACACCGGGGAGCTGTTTTTT
>TRBJ2-2|-|TRBV7-2|-
CASSQTPTGELFF
TGTGCCAGCAGTCAAACCCCTACCGGGGAGCTGTTTTTT
>TRBJ1-5|-|TRBV28|TRBD1
CASRPPTGGAKSNQPQHF
TGTGCCAGCAGGCCTCCAACAGGGGGCGCAAAGAGCAATCAGCCCCAGCATTTT
>TRBJ2-4|-|TRBV28|-
CASGTQLNIQYF
TGTGCCAGCGGGACTCAGCTAAACATTCAGTACTTC
>TRBJ2-7|-|TRBV6-1|-
CASSEPWQDRYEQYF
TGTGCCAGCAGTGAACCCTGGCAGGACCGCTACGAGCAGTACTTC
>TRBJ2-7|-|TRBV12-3/TRBV12-4|TRBD1
CASSSGQAASVQYF
TGTGCCAGCAGTTCCGGACAGGCCGCGTCGGTGCAGTACTTC
>TRBJ2-1|-|TRBV9|TRBD2
CASSALAGGGNEQFF
TGTGCCAGCAGCGCCCTAGCGGGAGGGGGCAATGAGCAGTTCTTC
>TRBJ2-1|-|TRBV29-1|TRBD2
CSVGGQRGYNEQFF
TGCAGCGTGGGAGGCCAGCGGGGCTACAATGAGCAGTTCTTC
>TRBJ2-1|-|TRBV3-1|TRBD2
CASSRGGRGGEQFF
TGTGCCAGCAGCCGAGGCGGGAGGGGAGGTGAGCAGTTCTTC
>TRBJ1-2|-|TRBV29-1|TRBD1
CSSSLDRGSKDGYTF
TGCAGCTCATCCCTGGACAGGGGAAGTAAGGATGGCTACACCTTC
>TRBJ2-7|-|TRBV11-2|-
CASSLVPSEQYF
TGTGCCAGCAGCTTAGTACCCAGTGAGCAGTACTTC
>TRBJ1-2|-|TRBV29-1|-
CSVGFGRGGGSYGYTF
TGCAGCGTTGGTTTCGGGAGGGGAGGGGGAAGCTATGGCTACACCTTC
>TRBJ2-3|-|TRBV20-1|-
CSAPRWLATTSTDTQYF
TGCAGTGCCCCTCGGTGGCTAGCGACTACTAGCACAGATACGCAGTATTTT
>TRBJ2-1|few|TRBV5-1|-
CASSLGGGSSYNEQFF
TGTGCCAGCAGCCTAGGGGGAGGGAGCTCCTACAATGAGCAGTTCTTC
>TRBJ2-1|-|TRBV7-7|TRBD1
CASSLQDRGEQFF
TGTGCTAGCAGCTTACAGGACAGGGGGGAGCAGTTCTTC
>TRBJ2-5|-|TRBV12-3/TRBV12-4|-
CASSSGPPSKETQYF
TGTGCCAGCAGTTCTGGTCCGCCGAGTAAAGAGACCCAGTACTTC
>TRBJ2-3|once|TRBV30|TRBD2
CAWSGKAGSTDTQYF
TGTGCCTGGAGTGGCAAAGCGGGGAGTACAGATACGCAGTATTTT
>TRBJ2-3|-|TRBV13|-
CASSNSGTDTQYF
TGTGCCAGCAGCAACTCAGGCACAGATACGCAGTATTTT